A selection of T cell receptor beta chains follows, all from one sample in a study of blood T cell repertoires in COVID-19. Clones were read by immunoSEQ multiplex PCR, and TCRdb kept only the in-frame ones, dropping some. Here the sample spans about 200,000 clones, about 83% being singletons. The sequenced material came from PBMCs or T cells enriched from blood (not recorded which). The receptor set was obtained from a man aged 40-49 years with acute COVID-19. The CDR3 runs from the conserved cysteine through the conserved F or W. The order of the fields is V gene, clone size, J gene, D gene, CDR3 DNA, CDR3 protein. D genes are given only for firm matches. A row's size may be missing; if present it is once, few, many or a size class.

TRBV13	NA	TRBJ2-1	TRBD2	TGTGCCAGCAGCTCTTCGGGACTAGCTTACAATGAGCAGTTCTTC	CASSSSGLAYNEQFF
TRBV19	NA	TRBJ1-5	TRBD1	TGTGCCAGTAGTAACAGGGGAAATCAGCCCCAGCATTTT	CASSNRGNQPQHF
TRBV30	NA	TRBJ1-5	NA	TGTGCCTGGACCCAGGGGAATCAGCCCCAGCATTTT	CAWTQGNQPQHF
TRBV27	NA	TRBJ2-7	NA	TGTGCCAGCAGCGGAGGGAGCTCCTACGAGCAGTACTTC	CASSGGSSYEQYF
TRBV2	NA	TRBJ2-1	TRBD2	TGTGCCAGCAGTGAAGGGACTAGCGGGAGTCATGAGCAGTTCTTC	CASSEGTSGSHEQFF
TRBV5-1	once	TRBJ2-5	TRBD2	TGCGCCAGCAGCTTGGCTAAAGGACTAGCGGGAGGCCAAGAGACCCAGTACTTC	CASSLAKGLAGGQETQYF
TRBV7-8	NA	TRBJ2-2	TRBD2	TGTGCCAGCAGACTAGCGGGAGTACCAGGGGAGCTGTTTTTT	CASRLAGVPGELFF
TRBV7-9	NA	TRBJ2-7	NA	TGTGCCGCAGGCAGCTCCTACGAGCAGTACTTC	CAAGSSYEQYF
TRBV5-1	NA	TRBJ2-7	NA	TGCGCCAGCAGCTTGGACACCAGGGCCTACGAGCAGTACTTC	CASSLDTRAYEQYF
TRBV19	NA	TRBJ2-1	NA	TGTGCCAGTAGTATAGCGCAGGTAATCTACAATGAGCAGTTCTTC	CASSIAQVIYNEQFF
TRBV18	NA	TRBJ2-1	NA	TGTGCCAGCTCCCCGGGGACACCGCATGAGCAGTTCTTC	CASSPGTPHEQFF
TRBV10-3	NA	TRBJ2-2	TRBD2	TGTGCCATCCCCCATGGACTAGAAGGTCGCCGGGAGCTGTTTTTT	CAIPHGLEGRRELFF
TRBV5-1	NA	TRBJ2-6	NA	TGCGCCAGCGCGTACAGCTCTGGGGCCAACGTCCTGACTTTC	CASAYSSGANVLTF
TRBV27	NA	TRBJ2-6	NA	TGTGCCAGCAAAGTAGGGAGTCTCTCTGGGGCCAACGTCCTGACTTTC	CASKVGSLSGANVLTF
TRBV5-1	NA	TRBJ2-5	TRBD2	TGCGCCAGCAACCCCTCAAGAGGACTAGCGGGAGTAGGGGAAGAGACCCAGTACTTC	CASNPSRGLAGVGEETQYF
TRBV21-1	NA	TRBJ1-1	NA	TGTGCCAGCAGCAAAGAAGTAAGTCAGGCCGCTGAAGCTTTCTTT	CASSKEVSQAAEAFF
TRBV4-2	once	TRBJ1-3	NA	TGTGCCAGCAGCCAAGATTCTGGGGGACAAAACACCATATATTTT	CASSQDSGGQNTIYF
TRBV6-4	NA	TRBJ2-2	TRBD1	TGTGCCAGCAGTGAAACAGGGGGGACCGGGGAGCTGTTTTTT	CASSETGGTGELFF
TRBV2	NA	TRBJ2-3	TRBD2	TGTGCCAGCAGCCCCCAGGCGGGAGGGAGCACAGATACGCAGTATTTT	CASSPQAGGSTDTQYF
TRBV11-3	NA	TRBJ2-7	TRBD1	TGTGCCAGCAGCCGGGGACAGGCCAAAGGGGGGGAGCAGTACTTC	CASSRGQAKGGEQYF
TRBV28	NA	TRBJ1-2	TRBD1	TGTGCCAGCAGATACTTGGGGGACAGATATGGCTACACCTTC	CASRYLGDRYGYTF
TRBV5-8	few	TRBJ1-6	NA	TGTGCCAGCAGCAACCGCCAGACAGCATATAATTCACCCCTCCACTTT	CASSNRQTAYNSPLHF
TRBV4-1	NA	TRBJ2-5	NA	TGCGCCAGCAGCCAGGGGCGGCAAAATCGGGAGACCCAGTACTTC	CASSQGRQNRETQYF
TRBV5-4	NA	TRBJ1-5	NA	TGTGCCAGCAGCTTGGAACAGGGTGAGCAGTCGCCCCAGCATTTT	CASSLEQGEQSPQHF
TRBV3-1/TRBV3-2	NA	TRBJ2-1	TRBD2	TGTGCCAGCAGCAAATCTACTAGCGGGCCATACAATGAGCAGTTCTTC	CASSKSTSGPYNEQFF
TRBV28	NA	TRBJ1-1	NA	TGTGCCAGCAAAAGTCCCCCAGGGAGGACTGAAGCTTTCTTT	CASKSPPGRTEAFF
TRBV6-5	NA	TRBJ2-1	TRBD1	TGTGCCAGCAGTTACTCCCAACGACAGGGGAGAAATGAGCAGTTCTTC	CASSYSQRQGRNEQFF
TRBV6-2/TRBV6-3	NA	TRBJ2-2	NA	TGTGCCAGCAGCCCCGGGGTGCTAGCGCGAAGGTCGGGGGAGCTGTTTTTT	CASSPGVLARRSGELFF
TRBV7-4	NA	TRBJ1-5	NA	TGTGCCAGCAGCTTACCGGACAGCCGGGCCCCTCGCAATCAGCCCCAGCATTTT	CASSLPDSRAPRNQPQHF
TRBV7-9	NA	TRBJ2-2	TRBD2	TGTGCCAGCAGTTCGACTAGCGGGAACACCGGGGAGCTGTTTTTT	CASSSTSGNTGELFF
TRBV7-2	NA	TRBJ1-1	NA	TGTGCCAGCAGCCGGGGACTCCTGAACACTGAAGCTTTCTTT	CASSRGLLNTEAFF
TRBV3-1/TRBV3-2	NA	TRBJ2-6	TRBD1	TGTGCCAGCAGCCGATTAACAGGGGGCGGTGGGGCCAACGTCCTGACTTTC	CASSRLTGGGGANVLTF
TRBV10-1	NA	TRBJ2-5	TRBD2	TGCGCCAGCAGTGATTCCCGACTAGCGGGAGACTGGGGCGTCCAAGAGACCCAGTACTTC	CASSDSRLAGDWGVQETQYF
TRBV2	NA	TRBJ2-1	TRBD2	TGTGCCAGCACGAAGTTCCTAGCGGGAGGATACAATGAGCAGTTCTTC	CASTKFLAGGYNEQFF
TRBV5-4	NA	TRBJ2-1	TRBD2	TGTGCCAGCAGCTTGACGAGGGGCGGGGGAAGCAATGAGCAGTTCTTC	CASSLTRGGGSNEQFF
TRBV9	NA	TRBJ2-5	TRBD2	TGTGCCAGCAGCCCCCGGGGGGACTTAACTAAAGAGACCCAGTACTTC	CASSPRGDLTKETQYF
TRBV27	NA	TRBJ1-2	NA	TGTGCCAGCAGTCCAACAGGTTATGGCTACACCTTC	CASSPTGYGYTF
TRBV9	NA	TRBJ2-1	TRBD2	TGTGCCAGCAGCCGAAGACAGCGGGAGAATGAGCAGTTCTTC	CASSRRQRENEQFF
TRBV7-9	NA	TRBJ1-3	TRBD1	TGTGCCAGCAGCTCACAGGGGGCGGGAAACACCATATATTTT	CASSSQGAGNTIYF
TRBV7-2	once	TRBJ2-2	NA	TGTGCCAGCAGCTTATTGGGGCCGCGGGGCACCGGGGAGCTGTTTTTT	CASSLLGPRGTGELFF
TRBV7-9	NA	TRBJ2-7	TRBD2	TGTGCCAGCAACCCGGGACTAGCGGTGAACGAGCAGTACTTC	CASNPGLAVNEQYF
TRBV3-1/TRBV3-2	NA	TRBJ1-5	TRBD1	TGTGCCCGAGGGGGCGGCAATCAGCCCCAGCATTTT	CARGGGNQPQHF
TRBV14	NA	TRBJ2-1	TRBD2	TGTGCCAGCAGCCGAAAGGGGGCACTGGTAGCGGGAGGGGGTGAGCAGTTCTTC	CASSRKGALVAGGGEQFF
TRBV27	NA	TRBJ1-2	TRBD1	TGTGCCAGCACCCAGGGGTGGGACAGGGGAGGGGGCTACACCTTC	CASTQGWDRGGGYTF
TRBV28	NA	TRBJ1-5	TRBD1	TGTGCCAGCAGTAATTCGGACAGGGGCGTCAATCAGCCCCAGCATTTT	CASSNSDRGVNQPQHF
TRBV6-5	once	TRBJ1-6	NA	TGTGCCAGCAGTCCCGTTAGCTCCTATAATTCACCCCTCCACTTT	CASSPVSSYNSPLHF
TRBV7-6	few	TRBJ2-7	NA	TGTGCCAGCAGCCCCCTCGGCGGCGATTCCTACGAGCAGTACTTC	CASSPLGGDSYEQYF
TRBV28	NA	TRBJ1-5	TRBD1	TGTGCCAGCAGTTTTGAGAGACAGGGTCGTAATCAGCCCCAGCATTTT	CASSFERQGRNQPQHF
TRBV29-1	NA	TRBJ1-1	NA	TGCAGCGGTACCGGGACAATGAACACTGAAGCTTTCTTT	CSGTGTMNTEAFF